This record covers a single TCR beta chain. Antigen specificity is unknown. Sequencing was performed with immunoSEQ multiplex PCR; in TCRdb, only in-frame clones are kept and a portion is missing. The profile shows roughly 75,000 clones, around four fifths of them singletons. This sample was included in a study of cytomegalovirus exposure and HLA in healthy donors. About the research overall: The same platform was used for the roughly 110 validation repertoires as for the approximately 610 first-cohort repertoires, as reported in a later analysis.

The CDR3 sequence is 14 residues long. Germline values: CDR1 SQVTM, CDR2 ANQGSEA. V shed 4 bases, J shed 2 bases, and the junction held 4 bases outside the gene matches. Findings and caveats of the study: Cytomegalovirus association was assigned to more than 150 TCR beta chains.

The source material was PBMCs. This TCR was sampled from a man aged 30 to 45 in good health and CMV-seronegative. The V gene is TRBV29-1, the J gene TRBJ2-1; 8 bases are shared with TRBD2. CDR3 amino acids: CSVVPGGAYNEQFF. The CDR3 bases are TGCAGCGTTGTTCCCGGGGGGGCCTACAATGAGCAGTTCTTC.